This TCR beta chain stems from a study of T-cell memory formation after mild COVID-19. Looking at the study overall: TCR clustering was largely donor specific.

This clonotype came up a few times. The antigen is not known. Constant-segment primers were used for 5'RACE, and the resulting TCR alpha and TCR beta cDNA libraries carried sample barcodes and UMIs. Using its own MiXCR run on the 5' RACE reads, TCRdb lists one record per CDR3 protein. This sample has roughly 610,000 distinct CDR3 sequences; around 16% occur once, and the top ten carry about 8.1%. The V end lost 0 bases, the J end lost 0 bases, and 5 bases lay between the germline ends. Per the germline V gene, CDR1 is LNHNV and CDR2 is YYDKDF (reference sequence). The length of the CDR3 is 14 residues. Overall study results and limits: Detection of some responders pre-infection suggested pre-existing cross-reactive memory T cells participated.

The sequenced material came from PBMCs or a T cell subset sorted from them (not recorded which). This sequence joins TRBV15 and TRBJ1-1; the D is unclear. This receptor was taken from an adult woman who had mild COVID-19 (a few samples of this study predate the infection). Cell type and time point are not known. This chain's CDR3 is CATSRDRLNTEAFF. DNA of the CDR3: TGTGCCACCAGCAGAGATCGGTTGAACACTGAAGCTTTCTTT.